This passage covers 30 T cell receptor beta chains from one sample sequenced in a study of PD-1 blockade in mismatch repair-deficient tumors. Sequencing used immunoSEQ multiplex PCR; TCRdb keeps in-frame clones, though not all of them. The table includes roughly 120,000 clones, roughly 86% detected once. The source was peripheral blood, collected just under 74 weeks after starting pembrolizumab. The origin of the receptors is an adult with mismatch repair-deficient cancer.

The genes are TRBV27 and TRBJ2-2; no definite D call. CDR3 length: 14 residues. Germline V gives CDR1 MNHEY, CDR2 SMNVEV (reference sequence). Trimming left V 3 bases short and J 8 bases short, with 13 bases between. The CDR3 loop is CASSFSSYSGELFF. CDR3 in DNA: TGTGCCAGCAGTTTCTCCAGCTATTCTGGGGAGCTGTTTTTT.

The V and J genes are TRBV7-9 and TRBJ2-7; 10 positions match TRBD1. CDR3 length equals 15 residues. The V gene's germline CDR1 is SEHNR and CDR2 FQNEAQ (reference sequence). After removal of 4 bases from V and 4 bases from J, the junction contained 7 bases not matched to a gene. The CDR3 DNA is TGTGCCAGCAGCTCCCGGGACAGGGGACAGTACGAGCAGTACTTC. Its protein product is CASSSRDRGQYEQYF.

In this sample, this clone turned up a few times. The chain links TRBV21-1 to TRBJ2-2; no check of the table's D call, TRBD2, against the DNA was made. TRBV21-1 is a pseudogene locus. This CDR3 contains 15 residues. CDR3 amino acids: CASSKTSGSTGELFF. CDR3 bases: TGTGCCAGCAGCAAAACTAGCGGGAGCACCGGGGAGCTGTTTTTT.

The chain links TRBV12-5 to TRBJ2-1; possible D gene TRBD2, 6 bases. CDR1 and CDR2 (germline): LGHNT, FRNRAP. With 3 bases removed from V and 2 bases from J, the gap between germline ends came to 11 bases. The CDR3 totals 15 residues. CDR3 DNA sequence: TGTGCTAGTGGTTTCGGCGGGGCCGCCTACAATGAGCAGTTCTTC. Its translation is CASGFGGAAYNEQFF.

The rearrangement uses TRBV27 and TRBJ2-7; tentative D call: TRBD2 (5 bases). The germline gives CDR1 MNHEY, CDR2 SMNVEV (reference sequence). V was cut by 9 bases and J by 0 bases, with 27 bases left in between. CDR3 size: 18 residues. The CDR3 region has the DNA TGTGCCAGTAAATCCCCGTTTGCGGAGCGGATTATCTCCTACGAGCAGTACTTC. Encoded protein: CASKSPFAERIISYEQYF.

The chain carries TRBV29-1 and TRBJ1-1; TRBD1 agrees at 8 bases. CDR3 size: 13 residues. With 0 bases clipped from V and 5 bases from J, the junction kept 2 bases outside the gene matches. Germline V gene data show CDR1 as SQVTM and CDR2 as ANQGSEA. This CDR3 reads CSVEDRGRTEAFF. The CDR3 nucleotides are TGCAGCGTTGAAGACAGGGGGCGGACTGAAGCTTTCTTT.

The chain is built from TRBV27 and TRBJ2-7; 7 positions agree with TRBD2. Trimming at V came to 6 bases and at J to 6 bases, leaving 8 bases not matched to a gene. Germline V gives CDR1 MNHEY, CDR2 SMNVEV (reference sequence). There are 13 residues in the CDR3. For the CDR3, the DNA is TGTGCCAGCAGGAGTAGCGGGTCCCTCGAGCAGTACTTC. It yields the protein CASRSSGSLEQYF.

The chain uses TRBV19 and TRBJ1-3, with a possible D match to TRBD1 (5 bases). V was clipped by 4 bases and J by 2 bases, with 12 bases between them. Germline lookup yields CDR1 LNHDA and CDR2 SQIVND (reference sequence). The CDR3 consists of 15 residues. CDR3 coding DNA: TGTGCCAGTAGTACAAGCGACAGCGCTGGAAACACCATATATTTT. Translation gives CASSTSDSAGNTIYF.

V and J are TRBV28 and TRBJ2-1; 9 bases are a match to TRBD2. The germline gives CDR1 MDHEN, CDR2 SYDVKM. CDR3 length: 16 amino acids. V gave up 6 bases and J gave up 6 bases; unmatched junction bases: 12. CDR3 DNA: TGTGCCAGCAGCCAAACCCGGCTAGCGGGGATCAATGAGCAGTTCTTC. The encoded protein is CASSQTRLAGINEQFF.

This chain connects TRBV6-1 to TRBJ1-5; D call uncertain. From germline, CDR1 is MNHNS and CDR2 SASEGT. Trimming cost V 1 base and J 5 bases, with 12 bases left between them. The CDR3 has 15 amino acids. In nucleotides, the CDR3 is TGTGCCAGCAGTGAAGAGTTTGGGGTTTATCAGCCCCAGCATTTT. This codes for CASSEEFGVYQPQHF.

V and J are TRBV10-3 and TRBJ2-7; 7 bases map to TRBD1. Germline CDR1 and CDR2: ENHRY and SYGVKD. The CDR3 extends over 12 amino acids. J gave up 2 bases and V 9 bases, and 4 bases lay outside the gene matches. The DNA for the CDR3 is TGTGCCATGACAGGGACAACCTACGAGCAGTACTTC. Protein product: CAMTGTTYEQYF.

The chain couples TRBV18 to TRBJ2-1, with D possibly being TRBD2 (5 bases). V shed 6 bases and J shed 8 bases, with 20 bases lying between them. The length of the CDR3 is 15 residues. CDR1 and CDR2 (germline): KGHSH, LQKENI. This chain's CDR3 is CASSLDSAVLDEQFF. The CDR3 DNA reads as TGTGCCAGCTCCCTGGACTCAGCGGTCTTGGATGAGCAGTTCTTC.

The rearrangement joins TRBV5-1 to TRBJ2-7; 13 bases align to TRBD2. J was trimmed by 4 bases and V by 1 base; bases with no gene match: 2. The CDR3 totals 15 residues. Germline assignment: CDR1 SGHRS and CDR2 YFSETQ. The DNA for the CDR3 is TGCGCCAGCAGCTTGACTAGCGGGAGGGCATACGAGCAGTACTTC. It is translated as CASSLTSGRAYEQYF.

The chain links TRBV4-2 to TRBJ2-1, with a weak D call TRBD1 (6 bases). Germline CDR1 and CDR2: LGHNA and YNFKEQ. This CDR3 region has 17 residues. V shed 0 bases and J shed 6 bases, with 18 bases lying between them. The chain's CDR3 is CASSQDDRTIWGNEQFF. The CDR3 region has the DNA TGTGCCAGCAGCCAAGATGACAGGACCATATGGGGCAATGAGCAGTTCTTC.

The gene calls are TRBV19 and TRBJ2-7, with TRBD2 matching 9 bases. CDR1 is LNHDA and CDR2 is SQIVND in the germline V gene (reference sequence). The CDR3 sequence is 14 residues long. The junction had 3 bases not matched to a gene; V was cut back by 4 bases and J by 2 bases. CDR3 DNA sequence: TGTGCCAGTAGTACGGCGGGAGGGACCTACGAGCAGTACTTC. This translates into CASSTAGGTYEQYF.

V is TRBV19 and J is TRBJ1-2; possible D gene TRBD1, 6 bases. The CDR3 runs to 16 residues. CDR1 and CDR2 (germline): LNHDA, SQIVND (reference sequence). The V gene lost 8 bases and the J gene lost 0 bases, with 19 bases spanning the gap. CDR3 coding DNA: TGTGCCAGTTGGGGGGCGTTGGGAGCTACTAACTATGGCTACACCTTC. This sequence encodes CASWGALGATNYGYTF.

The chain recombines TRBV11-2 with TRBJ2-5; a possible D gene is TRBD1 (6 bases). V was cut by 2 bases and J by 14 bases, with 18 bases left in between. The CDR3 covers 13 residues. Germline V CDR1 and CDR2: SGHAT, FQNNGV. The CDR3 reads CASSLIGGDASYF. The DNA for the CDR3 is TGTGCCAGCAGCTTAATTGGGGGCGACGCCTCCTACTTC.

The genes are TRBV6-5 and TRBJ2-7; TRBD1 is a possible D gene (5 bases). Trimming left V 1 base short and J 5 bases short, with 9 bases between. The CDR3 sequence is 13 residues long. Germline loops: CDR1 MNHEY, CDR2 SVGAGI. The chain's CDR3 is CASSYLGVHEQYF. The CDR3 region has the DNA TGTGCCAGCAGTTACTTAGGGGTCCACGAGCAGTACTTC.

The V call is TRBV5-1, the J call TRBJ2-2, with TRBD1 matching 8 bases. The J segment lost 5 bases and the V segment lost 3 bases, leaving 9 bases of the junction unmatched. The CDR3 is made up of 16 amino acids. Germline V gives CDR1 SGHRS, CDR2 YFSETQ. This CDR3 is CASSSARQGLTGELFF. The CDR3, as DNA: TGCGCCAGCAGCTCCGCCCGACAGGGGTTGACCGGGGAGCTGTTTTTT. The whole variable domain, remainder taken from reference TRBV5-1 and TRBJ2-2, is KAGVTQTPRYLIKTRGQQVTLSCSPISGHRSVSWYQQTPGQGLQFLFEYFSETQRNKGNFPGRFSGRQFSNSRSEMNVSTLELGDSALYLCASSSARQGLTGELFFGEGSRLTVL.

This sequence joins TRBV13 and TRBJ2-3; TRBD1 agrees at 10 bases. This CDR3 region has 16 residues. The trim removed 4 bases at V and 4 bases at J, leaving 8 bases unmatched. Germline V gene sequence: CDR1 PRHDT, CDR2 FYEKMQ (reference sequence). Here the CDR3 DNA reads TGTGCCAGCAGCTCCCGGGACAGGGGTTCGTCAGATACGCAGTATTTT. Residues: CASSSRDRGSSDTQYF.

The chain has TRBV5-7 and TRBJ2-7; D not certain. TRBV5-7 is an ORF, and what it does is uncertain. With 4 bases removed from V and 6 bases from J, the gap between germline ends came to 14 bases. This CDR3 region has 13 residues. The CDR3 bases are TGTGCCAGCAGCCTAATCGATGGCCTCGAGCAGTACTTC. Amino acid sequence: CASSLIDGLEQYF.

This sequence joins TRBV7-3 and TRBJ2-7; 8 bases are a match to TRBD1. Germline CDR1 is SGHTA and CDR2 is FQGTGA. Trimming took 9 bases from V and 0 from J; bases not matched to a gene: 19. CDR3 size: 18 residues. CDR3: CARGQVQAVITCSYEQYF. Written as DNA, the CDR3 is TGTGCCAGGGGACAGGTACAGGCAGTTATAACGTGCTCCTACGAGCAGTACTTC. The full variable domain, rest sourced from reference TRBV7-3 and TRBJ2-7, is GAGVSQTPSNKVTEKGKYVELRCDPISGHTALYWYRQSLGQGPEFLIYFQGTGAADDSGLPNDRFFAVRPEGSVSTLKIQRTERGDSAVYLCARGQVQAVITCSYEQYFGPGTRLTVT.

The chain has TRBV27 and TRBJ1-1; no clear D gene. From germline, CDR1 is MNHEY and CDR2 SMNVEV (reference sequence). There are 14 residues in the CDR3. V was pared by 5 bases and J by 4 bases, with 14 bases between. This CDR3 is CASSPIDKITEAFF. The CDR3 nucleotides read TGTGCCAGCAGTCCGATAGACAAGATCACTGAAGCTTTCTTT.

The V call is TRBV9, the J call TRBJ2-3; 7 bases align to TRBD2. Germline lookup yields CDR1 SGDLS and CDR2 YYNGEE. The CDR3 runs to 17 residues. The V segment lost 0 bases and the J segment 3 bases; nucleotides outside the gene matches: 10. The CDR3 reads CASSVGRGGRDTDTQYF. In DNA, the CDR3 is TGTGCCAGCAGCGTAGGTCGGGGCGGGAGAGATACAGATACGCAGTATTTT.

The chain combines TRBV9 with TRBJ1-2; TRBD1 matches 8 bases. This CDR3 has 15 amino acids. V trimming: 4 bases; J trimming: 4 bases; junction bases outside the gene matches: 9. CDR1 and CDR2 from the germline V gene are SGDLS and YYNGEE. CDR3 in amino acids: CASSTRDRSVYGYTF. The CDR3 DNA is TGTGCCAGCAGCACTCGGGACAGGTCTGTCTATGGCTACACCTTC.

The chain employs TRBV4-1 and TRBJ2-7; D unclear. The germline CDR1 and CDR2 sequences are MGHRA and YSYEKL. The V end was cut by 5 bases, the J end by 0 bases, with 14 bases between. CDR3 length: 15 amino acids. For the CDR3, the DNA is TGCGCCAGCAGCGTCGGCAGTCTAAGCTCCTACGAGCAGTACTTC. It is translated as CASSVGSLSSYEQYF.

This sequence joins TRBV13 and TRBJ2-4; 9 bases agree with TRBD1. The CDR3 runs to 16 residues. J was trimmed by 3 bases and V by 1 base; bases with no gene match: 4. Germline CDR1 and CDR2: PRHDT and FYEKMQ (reference sequence). CDR3 region: CASSLVDRGYKNIQYF. DNA of the CDR3: TGTGCCAGCAGCTTAGTCGACAGGGGGTACAAAAACATTCAGTACTTC.

CDR3 in amino acids: CASTGDSSGRMETQYF. CDR3 sequence (DNA): TGCGCCAGCACCGGGGACTCTAGCGGGAGAATGGAGACCCAGTACTTC. The V and J genes are TRBV5-1 and TRBJ2-5; 10 nucleotides match TRBD2. The CDR3 is made up of 16 amino acids. Germline CDR1 and CDR2: SGHRS and YFSETQ. J gave up 5 bases and V 6 bases, and 13 bases lay outside the gene matches.

This chain uses TRBV7-9 with TRBJ2-7; 9 nucleotides agree with TRBD2. After removal of 5 bases from V and 3 bases from J, the junction contained 5 bases not matched to a gene. In germline, CDR1 is SEHNR, CDR2 FQNEAQ (reference sequence). This CDR3 region has 14 residues. The CDR3 nucleotides read TGTGCCAGCAGCCCCGGGACTAGCAGCTACGAGCAGTACTTC. This gives the protein CASSPGTSSYEQYF.

CDR3 coding DNA: TGTGCCACCTTGGCTTGGGGGAGAATTACAGATACGCAGTATTTT. It codes for CATLAWGRITDTQYF. The chain is built from TRBV10-3 and TRBJ2-3, with D perhaps given as TRBD1 or TRBD2 (5 bases each). Germline CDR1 is ENHRY and CDR2 is SYGVKD. Deletions cut 10 bases from V and 3 bases from J, with 20 bases between. The CDR3 spans 15 residues.